This T cell receptor beta chain is from a study of identical twins. It was template switching that added a universal primer site, and there were unique molecular identifiers on the cDNA. TCRdb independently ran MiXCR on the 5' RACE reads; one entry per CDR3 protein. The data show fewer than 350,000 distinct CDR3 sequences, about 8.9% seen once. V was cut by 7 bases and J by 1 base, with 13 bases left in between. Germline V gene sequence: CDR1 MGHDK, CDR2 SYGVNS. The CDR3 spans 14 residues. These data were also filed under a second study, of yellow fever vaccine responses in identical twins.

This TCR derives from a woman aged 18-30 years in good health. The rearrangement uses TRBV25-1 and TRBJ2-5; the D gene is possibly TRBD1 (6 bases). The material sequenced was memory (CD45RO+) T cells sorted from blood. CDR3 coding DNA: TGTGCCAGCACCCCATCCAGGGGCCAAGAGACCCAGTACTTC. It yields the protein CASTPSRGQETQYF.